The sequence of this TCR beta chain was determined in a study of blood T cell repertoires in COVID-19. For the study at large: Samples representing acute and convalescent COVID-19 were sourced from the United States, Italy and Spain. Sample material is recorded as cDNA or gDNA derived from T cells, B-cell-depleted T cells, or PBMCs.

In germline, CDR1 is SGHTA, CDR2 FQGNSA. V was clipped by 0 bases and J by 7 bases; unmatched bases: 4. This CDR3 is built from 14 residues. Donors in Cohort 3 counted as recovered after two negative PCRs, clearance, or symptom resolution. In the authors' methods: How many nucleated cells were present was estimated from reference gene primer amplification. Produced via immunoSEQ multiplex PCR; TCRdb's table is partial and in-frame only. V and J calls and clone size are those listed in that table; D and trimming were worked out from the DNA. This table has 170,000 or so clones, around 89% appearing once.

The sample taken for sequencing was PBMCs or T cells enriched from blood (not recorded which). This rearrangement joins TRBV7-2 to TRBJ1-2; 8 bases are shared with TRBD1. This clonotype was sampled from a woman in her fifties or sixties who had recovered from COVID-19. The CDR3 DNA reads TGTGCCAGCAGCTTAGCCCACAGGGGGAGTGGCTACACCTTC. It is translated as CASSLAHRGSGYTF.